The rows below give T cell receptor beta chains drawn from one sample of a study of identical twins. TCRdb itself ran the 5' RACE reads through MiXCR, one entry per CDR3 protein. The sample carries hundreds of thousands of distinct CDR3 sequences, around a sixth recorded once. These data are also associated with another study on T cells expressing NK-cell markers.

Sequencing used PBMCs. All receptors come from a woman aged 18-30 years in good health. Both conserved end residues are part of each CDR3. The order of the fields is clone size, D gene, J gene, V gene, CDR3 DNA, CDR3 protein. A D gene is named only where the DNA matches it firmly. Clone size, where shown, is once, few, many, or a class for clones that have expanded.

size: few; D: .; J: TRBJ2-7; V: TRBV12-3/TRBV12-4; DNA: TGTGCCAGCAGTTTGTATAAATCCTACGAGCAGTACTTC; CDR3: CASSLYKSYEQYF
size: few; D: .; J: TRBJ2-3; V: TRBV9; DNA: TGTGCCAGCAGCGAGCCCCCCGGGACACGTAGCACAGATACGCAGTATTTT; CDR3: CASSEPPGTRSTDTQYF
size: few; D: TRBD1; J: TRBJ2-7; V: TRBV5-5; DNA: TGTGCCAGCAGTTACATAGGGGACAGGGTAAGGTACGAGCAGTACTTC; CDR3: CASSYIGDRVRYEQYF
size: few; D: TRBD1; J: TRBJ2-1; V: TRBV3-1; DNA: TGTGCCAGCAGCCCAGCCAGGGGGAATGAGCAGTTCTTC; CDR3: CASSPARGNEQFF
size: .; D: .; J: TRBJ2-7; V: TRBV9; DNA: TGTGCCAGCAGCGCCCTCGGGGTGAGCTCCTACGAGCAGTACTTC; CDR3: CASSALGVSSYEQYF
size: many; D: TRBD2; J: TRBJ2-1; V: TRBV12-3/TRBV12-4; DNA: TGTGCCAGCAGTGAGGCGGGGGGGCCTCATAATGAGCAGTTCTTC; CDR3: CASSEAGGPHNEQFF
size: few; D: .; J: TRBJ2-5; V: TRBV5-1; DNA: TGCGCCAGCAGCTTTACAGGGTGGGAAGAGACCCAGTACTTC; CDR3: CASSFTGWEETQYF
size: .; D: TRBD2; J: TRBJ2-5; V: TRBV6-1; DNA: TGTGCCAGCAGTGTAGCGGGAGGTCGGCAAGAGACCCAGTACTTC; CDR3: CASSVAGGRQETQYF
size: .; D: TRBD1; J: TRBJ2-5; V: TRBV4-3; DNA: TGCGCCAGCAGCTCTCCGACAGGGGGCAGTGAGACCCAGTACTTC; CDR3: CASSSPTGGSETQYF
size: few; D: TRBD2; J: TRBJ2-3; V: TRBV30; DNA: TGTGCCTGGAGTGTGGTAGCGGGAGTCACAGATACGCAGTATTTT; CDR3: CAWSVVAGVTDTQYF
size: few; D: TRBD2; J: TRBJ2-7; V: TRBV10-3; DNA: TGTGCCATCAGTAAAGGACTAGCGGGACAAGAACAGGTCGAGCAGTACTTC; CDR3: CAISKGLAGQEQVEQYF